The 20 T cell receptor beta chains reported below all come from one sample, sequenced in a study of OX40 agonist ivuxolimab in advanced cancers. The assay was immunoSEQ multiplex PCR, and TCRdb's table has in-frame clones only and misses some. The data show around 63,000 clones, with 75% to 90% seen just once and 10% to 13% held by the top ten. This specimen consisted of CD4+ or CD8+ T cells sorted from blood, obtained in a trial of the OX40 agonist ivuxolimab. The receptors shown here come from an adult with an advanced solid tumor such as melanoma, head and neck, liver or kidney cancer.

J is TRBJ2-4 and V is TRBV7-9; TRBD1 agrees at 8 bases. Losses at the gene ends were 9 bases for V and 5 bases for J; bases not matched to a gene: 3. Germline V lookup: CDR1 SEHNR, CDR2 FQNEAQ (reference sequence). This CDR3 region has 12 residues. The CDR3 loop is CASWGQENIQYF. The CDR3 coding sequence is TGTGCCAGTTGGGGACAGGAAAACATTCAGTACTTC.

The CDR3 DNA is TGCGCCAGCAGCTCATATCCTATTCGGGGGCCAGAGACCCAGTACTTC. Amino acid sequence: CASSSYPIRGPETQYF. The rearrangement joins TRBV4-1 to TRBJ2-5; tentatively, D is TRBD1 or TRBD2 (6 bases each). V lost 5 bases and J 4 bases, leaving 20 bases between the germline ends. The CDR3 is 16 residues long. Germline values: CDR1 MGHRA, CDR2 YSYEKL.

The chain links TRBV5-1 to TRBJ2-1; 11 bases agree with TRBD1. CDR1 and CDR2 from the germline V gene are SGHRS and YFSETQ. Unmatched junction bases numbered 7, after V lost 0 bases and J lost 5 bases. The CDR3 runs to 17 residues. The CDR3 region is CASSLVPPGQGDNEQFF. The CDR3 region has the DNA TGCGCCAGCAGCTTGGTACCCCCGGGACAGGGGGACAATGAGCAGTTCTTC.

The chain has TRBV29-1 and TRBJ2-7; D unclear. The CDR3 length is 11 residues. Trimming cost V 1 base and J 3 bases, with 4 bases left between them. CDR1 and CDR2 from the germline V gene are SQVTM and ANQGSEA. The CDR3 bases are TGCAGCGTTGAAGCGTACTACGAGCAGTACTTC. This codes for CSVEAYYEQYF.

This chain uses TRBV13 with TRBJ2-1; D is unresolved. This CDR3 is built from 13 residues. Trimming cost V 5 bases and J 4 bases, with 9 bases left between them. The germline gives CDR1 PRHDT, CDR2 FYEKMQ (reference sequence). The CDR3 loop is CASSRVSYNEQFF. The DNA of the CDR3 is TGTGCCAGCAGCCGGGTTAGTTACAATGAGCAGTTCTTC.

The rearrangement links TRBV5-4 to TRBJ1-4, with 7 positions matching TRBD1. The CDR3 covers 15 residues. Looked up from germline, CDR1 is SGHNT and CDR2 is YYREEE (reference sequence). V shed 0 bases, J shed 6 bases, and the junction held 5 bases outside the gene matches. The CDR3 region has the DNA TGTGCCAGCAGCTTGGTAGGGGGCGGCGATGAAAAACTGTTTTTT. Amino acid sequence: CASSLVGGGDEKLFF.

The chain recombines TRBV6-5 with TRBJ1-4; 8 bases map to TRBD1. CDR1 MNHEY and CDR2 SVGAGI come from the germline V gene. J was trimmed by 5 bases and V by 2 bases; bases with no gene match: 4. The CDR3 contains 15 residues. The CDR3 DNA reads TGTGCCAGCAGTTACCAGGGGGCGGGGAATGAAAAACTGTTTTTT. It is translated as CASSYQGAGNEKLFF.

This chain joins TRBV28 and TRBJ2-3; D ambiguous. The CDR3 is made up of 11 amino acids. V lost 5 bases and J lost 2, with 2 bases in between. CDR1 MDHEN and CDR2 SYDVKM come from the germline V gene. The CDR3 loop is CASSNTDTQYF. DNA of the CDR3: TGTGCCAGCAGTAACACAGATACGCAGTATTTT.

Only a few counts were recorded for this clone. The gene calls are TRBV5-1 and TRBJ1-1; D remains unclear. Trimming took off 4 bases at V and 1 base at J, with 8 bases between the two ends. CDR3 length equals 13 residues. Germline V gene lookup returns CDR1 SGHRS and CDR2 YFSETQ. The CDR3 protein is CASSPLQNTEAFF. The CDR3 nucleotides read TGCGCCAGCAGCCCACTGCAGAACACTGAAGCTTTCTTT.

The V gene is TRBV19, the J gene TRBJ2-3, with 9 bases fitting TRBD2. The CDR3 totals 15 residues. Germline-derived CDR1 and CDR2 are LNHDA and SQIVND (reference sequence). Germline trimming cut 5 bases from V and 4 bases from J; bases unmatched to any gene: 7. CDR3 region: CASSPRTSEADTQYF. CDR3 in DNA: TGTGCCAGTAGTCCTCGGACTAGCGAAGCAGATACGCAGTATTTT.

V gene TRBV5-1 combines with J gene TRBJ1-4; maybe TRBD1 (5 bases). With 1 base removed from V and 8 bases from J, the gap between germline ends came to 12 bases. The CDR3 spans 14 residues. CDR1 is SGHRS and CDR2 is YFSETQ in the germline V gene. The CDR3 sequence is CASSLRGVREKLFF. CDR3 in DNA: TGCGCCAGCAGCTTGCGGGGGGTTCGGGAAAAACTGTTTTTT.

This clone was observed once. The chain couples TRBV2 to TRBJ2-3; D possibly corresponds to TRBD2 (6 bases). Germline V gene lookup returns CDR1 SNHLY and CDR2 FYNNEI. V was clipped by 7 bases and J by 3 bases, with 14 bases between them. This CDR3 is 14 amino acids long. The CDR3 here is CASTRDGGTDTQYF. As DNA, the CDR3 is TGTGCCAGCACGAGGGACGGGGGAACAGATACGCAGTATTTT.

This clone was observed a handful of times. The V and J genes are TRBV7-6 and TRBJ2-7; no clear D. Germline CDR1 is SGHVS and CDR2 is FNYEAQ. V was cut by 5 bases and J by 9 bases, with 20 bases left in between. The CDR3 length is 14 residues. The CDR3 DNA reads TGTGCCAGCAGCCTCGATCCCTCGTTACGAGGGCAGTACTTC. Translated: CASSLDPSLRGQYF.

The rearrangement uses TRBV19 and TRBJ1-1; D not certain. Germline V gene lookup returns CDR1 LNHDA and CDR2 SQIVND (reference sequence). The V and J ends lost 1 base and 6 bases respectively, with 9 bases between them. The CDR3 has 13 amino acids. The CDR3 here is CASSIGRWAEAFF. In DNA form, the CDR3 reads TGTGCCAGTAGTATAGGGCGTTGGGCTGAAGCTTTCTTT. The complete variable domain, with remaining parts taken from reference TRBV19 and TRBJ1-1, reads DGGITQSPKYLFRKEGQNVTLSCEQNLNHDAMYWYRQDPGQGLRLIYYSQIVNDFQKGDIAEGYSVSREKKESFPLTVTSAQKNPTAFYLCASSIGRWAEAFFGQGTRLTVV.

V gene TRBV5-1 combines with J gene TRBJ2-1; D gene unclear. Per germline, CDR1 SGHRS and CDR2 YFSETQ. The V and J ends lost 4 bases and 6 bases respectively, with 8 bases between them. CDR3 length: 12 amino acids. The CDR3, as DNA: TGCGCCAGCAGCCTCTCGGGCAATGAGCAGTTCTTC. Its protein is CASSLSGNEQFF.

The rearrangement uses TRBV7-9 and TRBJ2-5; 9 bases are a match to TRBD2. Germline trimming cut 5 bases from V and 2 bases from J; bases unmatched to any gene: 9. In germline, CDR1 is SEHNR, CDR2 FQNEAQ (reference sequence). CDR3 length: 16 residues. The CDR3 loop reads CASSREPLAGQETQYF. DNA of the CDR3: TGTGCCAGCAGCCGAGAGCCCCTAGCGGGACAAGAGACCCAGTACTTC. Complete variable domain (other parts from reference TRBV7-9 and TRBJ2-5): DTGVSQNPRHKITKRGQNVTFRCDPISEHNRLYWYRQTLGQGPEFLTYFQNEAQLEKSRLLSDRFSAERPKGSFSTLEIQRTEQGDSAMYLCASSREPLAGQETQYFGPGTRLLVL.

The J gene is TRBJ1-1, the V gene TRBV20-1; no definite D call. The CDR3 contains 11 residues. Germline V lookup: CDR1 DFQATT, CDR2 SNEGSKA (reference sequence). V was pared by 5 bases and J by 2 bases, with 6 bases between. The CDR3 spells CSAEGNTEAFF. In DNA, the CDR3 is TGCAGTGCTGAGGGCAACACTGAAGCTTTCTTT.

V usage is TRBV6-6 and J usage is TRBJ2-5; 8 bases align to TRBD1. Germline loops: CDR1 MNHNY, CDR2 SVGAGI (reference sequence). Losses at the gene ends were 2 bases for V and 4 bases for J; bases not matched to a gene: 9. The CDR3 is 16 amino acids. The CDR3 DNA reads TGTGCCAGCAGTTACCCCACAGGGGGTTTGAGAGAGACCCAGTACTTC. Its protein is CASSYPTGGLRETQYF.

This chain connects TRBV5-1 to TRBJ2-7; D is possibly TRBD2 (6 bases). V gave up 4 bases and J gave up 0 bases, with 11 bases separating them. The CDR3 runs 14 residues. Germline CDR1 SGHRS, CDR2 YFSETQ. The CDR3 nucleotides read TGCGCCAGCAGCCCGGGACTTGGCTCCTACGAGCAGTACTTC. Amino acids: CASSPGLGSYEQYF.

This chain joins TRBV15 and TRBJ2-3; TRBD1 matches at 7 bases. Germline V gene sequence: CDR1 LNHNV, CDR2 YYDKDF (reference sequence). The J segment lost 7 bases and the V segment lost 5 bases, leaving 18 bases of the junction unmatched. This CDR3 has 17 residues. The chain's CDR3 is CATSVLERDSSIYTQYF. The CDR3 DNA follows: TGTGCCACCAGCGTATTGGAGAGGGACAGTTCAATCTATACGCAGTATTTT. Full variable domain (outside the CDR3, taken from reference TRBV15 and TRBJ2-3): DAMVIQNPRYQVTQFGKPVTLSCSQTLNHNVMYWYQQKSSQAPKLLFHYYDKDFNNEADTPDNFQSRRPNTSFCFLDIRSPGLGDTAMYLCATSVLERDSSIYTQYFGPGTRLTVL.